This T cell receptor (beta chain) derives from a study of cytomegalovirus exposure and HLA in healthy donors. The CDR3 is 14 amino acids. CDR1 and CDR2 from the germline V gene are SEHNR and FQNEAQ (reference sequence). The V gene lost 3 bases and the J gene lost 5 bases, with 11 bases spanning the gap. 60 Vbeta and 13 Jbeta primers were used in PCR. TCRdb's copy holds only in-frame clones and misses some; the assay was immunoSEQ multiplex PCR. This sample has fewer than 250,000 clones; roughly 74% occur once, and the top ten carry around an eighth. The sequence was collected from a woman in her thirties in good health and CMV-seropositive. Sequences were obtained from PBMCs. The V and J genes are TRBV7-9 and TRBJ2-1; D might be TRBD1 (5 bases). The CDR3 sequence is CASSFAGPDNEQFF. The CDR3 nucleotides read TGTGCCAGCAGCTTCGCAGGGCCTGACAATGAGCAGTTCTTC.